These 15 T cell receptor delta chains were all obtained from the same sample, sequenced in a study of gamma-delta T cells after stem cell transplantation. TCRdb reapplied CATT to the RT-PCR reads. The sample has a few thousand delta-chain clones; roughly 8.2% are singletons. Sequencing was performed on gamma-delta T cells. These receptors originate from a human donor. It is not recorded whose cells these are; they may come from a transplant donor.

This clone qualifies as large. V is TRDV2 and J is TRDJ2, with D possibly being TRDD3 (5 bases). CDR1 and CDR2 from the germline V gene are GEAIGNYY and EKD. The V and J ends lost 0 bases and 0 bases respectively, with 16 bases between them. This CDR3 has 18 amino acids. CDR3 coding DNA: TGTGCCTGTGACACCGTCCGGGGGGTCCCCTCTTTGACAGCACAACTCTTCTTT. Translation gives CACDTVRGVPSLTAQLFF.

There are a few counts of this clone. A read error may explain this, as a much larger clone is one base away. Here the CDR3 DNA reads TGTGCCTGTGACTCCTACCGTACACTCATCTTT. Amino acid sequence: CACDSYRTLIF. The chain uses TRDV2 and TRDJ1, with D possibly matching TRDD2 (6 bases). V was cut by 3 bases and J by 10 bases, with 11 bases left in between. Germline V gene data show CDR1 as GEAIGNYY and CDR2 as EKD. The CDR3 contains 11 residues.

This clone counts as medium-sized (0.01 to 0.1%). The chain has TRDV2 and TRDJ1, with a tentative D call TRDD3 (6 bases). Trimming took 3 bases from V and 0 from J, leaving 22 bases between them. The V gene's germline CDR1 is GEAIGNYY and CDR2 EKD. The CDR3 extends over 18 amino acids. Here the CDR3 reads CACDSVLGRGGDTDKLIF. The CDR3 DNA sequence: TGTGCCTGTGACTCAGTACTGGGCAGAGGGGGGGACACCGATAAACTCATCTTT.

Worth noting for this clone: Possible read error: a much larger clone is one base away. The chain combines TRDV2 with TRDJ1; possible D gene TRDD3, 5 bases. CDR3 size: 21 residues. In germline, CDR1 is GEAIGNYY, CDR2 EKD. DNA for the CDR3: TGTGCCTGTGACACGCTAGGCTGGGACCGAAGGGGACACTCGTACACCGCTAAACTCATCTTT. It translates to CACDTLGWDRRGHSYTAKLIF.

Remarks on this clone: A far larger clone is one nucleotide away, so this likely arose from a read error. The chain uses TRDV2 and TRDJ1; 13 positions match TRDD3. The length of the CDR3 is 22 residues. The germline CDR1 and CDR2 sequences are GEAIGNYY and EKD. Unmatched junction bases numbered 20, after V lost 2 bases and J lost 0 bases. CDR3 protein: CACDKMKLGDTEVPLYTDKLIF. CDR3 DNA sequence: TGTGCCTGTGACAAGATGAAACTGGGGGATACGGAAGTCCCCCTGTACACCGATAAACTCATCTTT.

This clone was observed a few times. A much larger clonotype is one base distant, so this may be a read error. The chain uses TRDV2 and TRDJ1; 9 bases align to TRDD2. The CDR3 length is 20 residues. Trimming cost V 3 bases and J 0 bases; bases outside gene matches: 19. Germline lookup yields CDR1 GEAIGNYY and CDR2 EKD. The CDR3 loop reads CACDALPTTTLGINTDKLIF. Written as DNA, the CDR3 is TGTGCCTGTGACGCCCTTCCTACAACCACGCTGGGGATAAACACCGATAAACTCATCTTT.

In its sample, this clone was seen a few times. Only one base separates this from a far larger clonotype, so it likely reflects a read error. The J gene is TRDJ1, the V gene TRDV2; D is possibly TRDD3 (5 bases). The CDR3 runs 22 residues. V lost 1 base and J 5 bases, leaving 37 bases between the germline ends. Germline values: CDR1 GEAIGNYY, CDR2 EKD. CDR3 DNA: TGTGCCTGTGACACAATAAGGCCGGTGGCCATCAATACGGGTTATCAGACGGATAAACTCATCTTT. It codes for CACDTIRPVAINTGYQTDKLIF.

For this clone: With only one base between it and a far larger clone, this is likely a read error. The sample holds other DNA sequences that translate to the same CDR3. The rearrangement uses TRDV2 and TRDJ2; TRDD3 matches 8 bases. CDR3 length equals 15 residues. Per the germline V gene, CDR1 is GEAIGNYY and CDR2 is EKD. CDR3 sequence: CACVKGIRLTAQLFF. Written as DNA, the CDR3 is TGTGCCTGTGTGAAAGGGATACGCTTGACGGCACAACTCTTCTTT.

This clone was recorded a few times. A much larger clonotype is one base distant, so this may be a read error. The sample holds other DNA sequences that translate to the same CDR3. The chain employs TRDV2 and TRDJ1, with 11 bases identical to TRDD3. Germline-derived CDR1 and CDR2 are GEAIGNYY and EKD. This CDR3 region has 21 residues. CDR3 in amino acids: CACDTLPSVDGGYGYTDKLIF. CDR3 coding DNA: TGTGCCTGCGACACCCTACCGTCAGTCGATGGGGGATACGGCTACACCGATAAACTCATCTTT.

A note on this clone: This likely reflects a read error, since a far larger clone is one base away. V usage is TRDV2 and J usage is TRDJ3; 7 nucleotides line up with TRDD3. The CDR3 sequence is 18 residues long. Germline V CDR1 and CDR2: GEAIGNYY, EKD. The CDR3 DNA sequence: TGTGCCTGTGACACCGGATCATGGGGGACCTGGGACACCCGACAGACGTTTTTC. This codes for CACDTGSWGTWDTRQTFF.

The chain joins TRDV2 to TRDJ3, with 8 bases lining up with TRDD3. There are 20 residues in the CDR3. V shed 2 bases and J 18 bases; nucleotides not matched to a gene: 29. CDR1 and CDR2 from the germline V gene are GEAIGNYY and EKD. Here the CDR3 DNA reads TGTGCCTGTGACAAACTGGGGGCTTACAAGGACTCCTGTGACACCCGCCCGATGTTTTTC. It translates to CACDKLGAYKDSCDTRPMFF.

A remark on this clone: A far larger clone lies a single base away; this is likely a read error. The rearrangement links TRDV2 to TRDJ1, with 10 nucleotides matching TRDD3. This CDR3 region has 20 residues. Germline V lookup: CDR1 GEAIGNYY, CDR2 EKD. J gave up 0 bases and V 4 bases, and 19 bases lay outside the gene matches. The CDR3, as DNA: TGTGCCTGTGATAAGGTAATGGGGGATACCAAGCTACTGTACACCGATAAACTCATCTTT. Amino acid sequence: CACDKVMGDTKLLYTDKLIF.

This clone is termed medium-sized. J is TRDJ3 and V is TRDV2, with 8 bases fitting TRDD3. CDR3 length: 19 residues. The trim removed 0 bases at V and 0 bases at J, leaving 6 bases unmatched. The germline CDR1 and CDR2 sequences are GEAIGNYY and EKD. The CDR3 spells CACDTLGDQSSWDTRQMFF. The CDR3 bases are TGTGCCTGTGACACCCTGGGGGACCAAAGCTCCTGGGACACCCGACAGATGTTTTTC.

This clone was seen a handful of times. A read error is possible here, since a much larger clone lies one base away. The sample carries other DNA sequences with the same CDR3. The chain links TRDV2 to TRDJ1; tentatively, D is TRDD3 (6 bases). CDR1 is GEAIGNYY and CDR2 is EKD in the germline V gene. This CDR3 has 16 amino acids. Trimming removed 0 bases from V and 1 base from J, with 14 bases in between. Here the CDR3 reads CACDTVGAKATDKLIF. The CDR3, as DNA: TGTGCCTGTGACACCGTGGGGGCCAAAGCCACCGATAAACTCATCTTT.

By share of the sample, this clone is medium-sized. A single base separates this from a much larger clone, so it may be a read error. This chain connects TRDV2 to TRDJ1, with 9 bases matching TRDD3. Germline CDR1 reads GEAIGNYY; CDR2 reads EKD. CDR3 length: 20 amino acids. CDR3 sequence (DNA): TGTGCCTGTGACACCGTTCTACGCCGGGGGATACAGGGACATGGCGATACACTCATCTTT. Protein sequence: CACDTVLRRGIQGHGDTLIF.